Below are 20 T cell receptor beta chains sequenced from a single sample in a study of T cells after yellow fever vaccination. TCRdb called the 5' RACE reads again in MiXCR, with one record for every CDR3 protein. The sample carries more than 450,000 distinct CDR3 sequences, 21% recorded once. The sample here was PBMCs, taken roughly 20 days after the first yellow fever vaccination. These receptors were collected from a man younger than 35 who received the YFV17D yellow fever vaccine.

The chain joins TRBV6-5 to TRBJ2-3; D is perhaps TRBD1 or TRBD2 (6 bases each). Trimming cost V 0 bases and J 3 bases, with 16 bases left between them. Germline-derived CDR1 and CDR2 are MNHEY and SVGAGI. This CDR3 is 17 amino acids long. The CDR3 DNA sequence: TGTGCCAGCAGTTACTCGGGGGCGGGAAAACGTACAGATACGCAGTATTTT. Protein: CASSYSGAGKRTDTQYF.

This clonotype was detected only a few times. This sequence joins TRBV15 and TRBJ2-5, with no clear D. This CDR3 has 14 amino acids. The V and J ends lost 3 bases and 0 bases respectively, with 8 bases between them. Germline V gene lookup returns CDR1 LNHNV and CDR2 YYDKDF (reference sequence). The CDR3 spells CATSSDAYQETQYF. CDR3 DNA sequence: TGTGCCACCAGCAGCGACGCGTACCAAGAGACCCAGTACTTC. Full variable domain (outside the CDR3, taken from reference TRBV15 and TRBJ2-5): DAMVIQNPRYQVTQFGKPVTLSCSQTLNHNVMYWYQQKSSQAPKLLFHYYDKDFNNEADTPDNFQSRRPNTSFCFLDIRSPGLGDTAMYLCATSSDAYQETQYFGPGTRLLVL.

This clonotype has just a few counts. The rearrangement joins TRBV3-1 to TRBJ1-1; D not resolved. Trimming stripped 3 bases from V and 4 bases from J, with 9 bases between. The germline V gene has CDR1 LGHDT and CDR2 YNNKEL (reference sequence). This CDR3 comprises 13 residues. CDR3 in DNA: TGTGCCAGCAGCCAGGGCGAGGGCACTGAAGCTTTCTTT. Amino acid sequence: CASSQGEGTEAFF.

This clonotype came up a few times. The rearrangement links TRBV4-1 to TRBJ1-6; D might be TRBD1 (5 bases). Germline lookup yields CDR1 MGHRA and CDR2 YSYEKL. CDR3 length: 17 amino acids. The germline V and J ends were trimmed by 2 bases and 5 bases, with 16 bases remaining between them. The CDR3 DNA reads TGCGCCAGCAGCCAAAGGGTGATGACGGACAATAATTCACCCCTCCACTTT. Amino acids: CASSQRVMTDNNSPLHF.

The chain employs TRBV7-9 and TRBJ1-5; 8 bases align to TRBD1. The CDR3 is 12 residues long. The V segment lost 4 bases and the J segment 12 bases; nucleotides outside the gene matches: 5. Per the germline V gene, CDR1 is SEHNR and CDR2 is FQNEAQ (reference sequence). The CDR3 spells CASSSDRGGQHF. The CDR3 DNA is TGTGCCAGCAGCTCCGACAGGGGAGGCCAGCATTTT. The complete variable domain, with remaining parts taken from reference TRBV7-9 and TRBJ1-5, reads DTGVSQNPRHKITKRGQNVTFRCDPISEHNRLYWYRQTLGQGPEFLTYFQNEAQLEKSRLLSDRFSAERPKGSFSTLEIQRTEQGDSAMYLCASSSDRGGQHFGDGTRLSIL.

The chain is built from TRBV12-3 or TRBV12-4 and TRBJ1-5; TRBD1 matches 8 bases. With V trimmed by 6 bases and J by 3 bases, 10 bases remained unmatched. The CDR3 runs to 16 residues. The CDR3 nucleotides read TGTGCCAGCAGACCAAACCCGGGACAGGTCAATCAGCCCCAGCATTTT. It specifies CASRPNPGQVNQPQHF.

This clonotype was detected only a few times. The chain's CDR3 is CASSPDYLRTDTQYF. Here the CDR3 DNA reads TGTGCCAGCAGCCCCGACTACCTACGCACAGATACGCAGTATTTT. The chain has TRBV7-2 and TRBJ2-3; a weak D match, TRBD2 (5 bases). With 5 bases removed from V and 1 base from J, the gap between germline ends came to 13 bases. The CDR3 is 15 amino acids. The germline V gene encodes CDR1 SGHTA and CDR2 FQGNSA.

The chain carries TRBV4-1 and TRBJ2-5, with 7 bases matching TRBD2. The ends lost 2 bases at V and 0 bases at J; junction bases unmatched: 15. The CDR3 consists of 19 residues. The V gene's germline CDR1 is MGHRA and CDR2 YSYEKL. The CDR3 loop reads CASSQPGARGVKYQETQYF. CDR3 DNA sequence: TGCGCCAGCAGCCAACCTGGGGCACGGGGGGTCAAGTACCAAGAGACCCAGTACTTC.

This clonotype was counted only a few times. CDR3 in amino acids: CASSLDDPRLNTEAFF. DNA of the CDR3: TGCGCCAGCAGCTTGGACGACCCTCGCCTGAACACTGAAGCTTTCTTT. The rearrangement links TRBV5-1 to TRBJ1-1; D ambiguous. Germline CDR1 and CDR2: SGHRS and YFSETQ. The CDR3 loop spans 16 amino acids. Trimming removed 0 bases at V and 0 bases at J, with 12 bases between.

This sequence joins TRBV11-1 and TRBJ2-5, with D possibly being TRBD1 or TRBD2 (6 bases each). In germline, CDR1 is SGHAT, CDR2 FQDESV (reference sequence). CDR3 length: 15 amino acids. The germline V and J ends were trimmed by 2 bases and 5 bases, with 15 bases remaining between them. The DNA of the CDR3 is TGTGCCAGCAGCTTACTACCGGGGGCGCGTGAGACCCAGTACTTC. This codes for CASSLLPGARETQYF. The whole variable domain, filled in from reference TRBV11-1 and TRBJ2-5, reads EAEVAQSPRYKITEKSQAVAFWCDPISGHATLYWYRQILGQGPELLVQFQDESVVDDSQLPKDRFSAERLKGVDSTLKIQPAELGDSAMYLCASSLLPGARETQYFGPGTRLLVL.

This clonotype appeared many times. The chain has TRBV6-2 or TRBV6-3 and TRBJ1-1; no clear D. Trimming pared 6 bases from V and 1 base from J, leaving 3 bases between. The V gene's germline CDR1 is MNHEY and CDR2 SVGEGT. The CDR3 runs 11 residues. CDR3 residues: CASRGNTEAFF. The CDR3 coding sequence is TGTGCCAGCAGGGGGAACACTGAAGCTTTCTTT.

This clonotype was seen many times. V and J are TRBV18 and TRBJ1-3; D remains ambiguous. This CDR3 region has 13 residues. Germline CDR1 is KGHSH and CDR2 is LQKENI. Trimming removed 2 bases at V and 4 bases at J, with 6 bases between. DNA of the CDR3: TGTGCCAGCTCACCAGGGGAAGGAAACACCATATATTTT. This codes for CASSPGEGNTIYF.

This clonotype was seen many times. The chain combines TRBV4-3 with TRBJ2-7; the D gene is possibly TRBD2 (6 bases). CDR1 LGHNA and CDR2 YSLEER come from the germline V gene. The CDR3 length is 13 residues. The germline V and J ends were trimmed by 3 bases and 8 bases, with 14 bases remaining between them. The CDR3 spells CASSQEGRNKQYF. The CDR3 nucleotides read TGCGCCAGCAGCCAGGAGGGGAGGAACAAGCAGTACTTC.

The chain joins TRBV7-9 to TRBJ2-6; D not certain. The V end was cut by 5 bases, the J end by 4 bases, with 9 bases between. The germline V gene encodes CDR1 SEHNR and CDR2 FQNEAQ (reference sequence). The CDR3 covers 14 residues. The CDR3 coding sequence is TGTGCCAGCAGCCCAACAGTCGGGGCCAACGTCCTGACTTTC. This sequence encodes CASSPTVGANVLTF.

This chain joins TRBV7-2 and TRBJ1-1; D remains ambiguous. Germline V gene data show CDR1 as SGHTA and CDR2 as FQGNSA. The CDR3 totals 11 residues. Trimming shortened V by 7 bases and J by 11 bases, and 14 bases separated the two germline ends. CDR3 amino acids: CASTPLVWAFF. The DNA for the CDR3 is TGTGCCAGCACCCCTTTGGTGTGGGCTTTCTTT. Based on the CDR3 plus reference TRBV7-2 and TRBJ1-1, the full variable domain is GAGVSQSPSNKVTEKGKDVELRCDPISGHTALYWYRQSLGQGLEFLIYFQGNSAPDKSGLPSDRFSAERTGGSVSTLTIQRTQQEDSAVYLCASTPLVWAFFGQGTRLTVV.

This clonotype was detected only a few times. V usage is TRBV6-1 and J usage is TRBJ2-1; 10 bases are a match to TRBD1. The CDR3 runs to 15 residues. Germline CDR1 and CDR2: MNHNS and SASEGT. The V segment lost 6 bases and the J segment 9 bases; nucleotides outside the gene matches: 11. This CDR3 reads CASSSLDRGAGEQFF. The DNA of the CDR3 is TGTGCCAGCAGCTCCCTGGACAGGGGGGCGGGTGAGCAGTTCTTC.

V gene TRBV2 combines with J gene TRBJ1-4; 9 bases align to TRBD1. With V trimmed by 5 bases and J by 7 bases, 2 bases remained unmatched. CDR3 length: 13 amino acids. CDR1 and CDR2 from the germline V gene are SNHLY and FYNNEI. The CDR3 DNA reads TGTGCCAGCAGTCGGACAGGGGCTGAAAAACTGTTTTTT. Translation: CASSRTGAEKLFF.

The chain combines TRBV7-9 with TRBJ2-3; TRBD2 might be the D (5 bases). The germline V and J ends were trimmed by 2 bases and 3 bases, with 9 bases remaining between them. Germline lookup yields CDR1 SEHNR and CDR2 FQNEAQ (reference sequence). This CDR3 spans 14 amino acids. The CDR3 is CASSLNTGTDTQYF. The CDR3 nucleotides are TGTGCCAGCAGCTTAAATACGGGGACAGATACGCAGTATTTT.

The V call is TRBV11-3, the J call TRBJ2-5; D is possibly TRBD2 (6 bases). There are 14 residues in the CDR3. The V gene lost 6 bases and the J gene lost 5 bases, with 16 bases spanning the gap. The germline gives CDR1 SGHNT, CDR2 YENEEA. CDR3 sequence reads: CASSLQGRGETQYF. Written as DNA, the CDR3 is TGTGCCAGCAGTCTCCAGGGTCGGGGGGAGACCCAGTACTTC.

This clonotype has a handful of counts. The rearrangement joins TRBV3-1 to TRBJ2-1, with D unclear. Germline V gene sequence: CDR1 LGHDT, CDR2 YNNKEL (reference sequence). V shed 4 bases and J shed 2 bases, with 15 bases lying between them. CDR3 length equals 16 residues. The DNA for the CDR3 is TGTGCCAGCAGCCCCGCAGGAGACGGTGCCTACAATGAGCAGTTCTTC. It translates to CASSPAGDGAYNEQFF.